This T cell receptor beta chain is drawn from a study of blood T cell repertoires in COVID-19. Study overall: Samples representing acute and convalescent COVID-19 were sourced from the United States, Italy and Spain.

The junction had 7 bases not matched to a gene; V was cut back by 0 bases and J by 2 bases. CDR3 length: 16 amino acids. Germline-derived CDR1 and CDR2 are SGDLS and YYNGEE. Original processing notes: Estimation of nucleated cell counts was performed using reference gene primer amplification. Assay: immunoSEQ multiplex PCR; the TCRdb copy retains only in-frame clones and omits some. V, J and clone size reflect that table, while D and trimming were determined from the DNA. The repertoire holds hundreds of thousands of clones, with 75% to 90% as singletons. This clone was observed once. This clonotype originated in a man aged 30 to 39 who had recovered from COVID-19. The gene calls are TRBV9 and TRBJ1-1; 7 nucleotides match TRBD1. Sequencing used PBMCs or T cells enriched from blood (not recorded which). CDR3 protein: CASSVGLGTANTEAFF. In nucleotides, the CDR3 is TGTGCCAGCAGCGTAGGTTTAGGGACAGCCAACACTGAAGCTTTCTTT.